The entry that follows covers one T cell receptor beta chain sequence. What it recognizes is unknown. CDR3 length equals 15 residues. The V segment lost 5 bases and the J segment 4 bases; nucleotides outside the gene matches: 7. From germline, CDR1 is SEHNR and CDR2 FQNEAQ (reference sequence). Purified naive CD4+ T cells were depleted of CD25+ Tregs. General study results and limits: The larger-cohort validation was restricted to a single TCR beta V-J rearrangement rather than whole repertoires.

TCRdb ran MiXCR on the 5' RACE reads and lists one entry per CDR3 protein. The sample shows about 40,000 distinct CDR3 sequences, 15% to 20% of them seen only once. The chain links TRBV7-9 to TRBJ2-2; 7 nucleotides line up with TRBD1. The TCR sequence derives from a female donor with breast cancer. The sequencing sample was made of naive CD4+ T cells sorted from a lymph node. The subset: naive CD4+ T cells, CD4+CD45RA+CD25-. The CDR3 DNA sequence: TGTGCCAGCAGCCCGGGACAGAAGATCACCGGGGAGCTGTTTTTT. Amino acids: CASSPGQKITGELFF.